This T cell receptor beta chain is from a study of shared clonotypes between healthy human individuals (dated by TCRdb to the early 2020s). Concerning the study at large: The cohort comprised two women and a few men aged 18 to 49 years. For each donor, three plates each were used for CD4 naive and CD4 memory, two plates were used for CD8 naive, and one plate was used for CD8 memory. Blood TCR repertoires of four to six healthy adults were deeply sequenced to estimate repertoire size and the extent of clonotype sharing between individuals. To increase sequencing depth and limit assay-specific biases, different laboratories used diverse techniques to prepare libraries and sequence TCR repertoires. Between about 0.8 and 8.9 billion PBMCs per donor were obtained by leukapheresis.

Using the deep immunoSEQ assay, multiplex PCR amplified TCR CDR3 regions from genomic DNA. Extracted genomic DNA from each cell subset was distributed evenly across all wells of several immunoSEQ 96-well plates, and each plate was treated as a replicate. For sorted subsets, about 200 ng genomic DNA, equal to about 30,000 T cell genomes, was loaded into each replicate PCR. The purified libraries were quantified using a Qubit 3.0 fluorometer, sized with a Bioanalyzer 2100, and then quantified again using the KAPA Library Quantification kit. A separate single-read 150-cycle Illumina NextSeq 550 flow cell was used to sequence each immunoSEQ 96-well plate. Processing in the source paper ran as follows. Because the immunoSEQ output held only junctional sequences and lacked quality scores, the filtering could not match the filtering applied to full-length reads. To assign V/J genes and CDR3, sequences were annotated against IMGT germline references using PyIR, a Python wrapper for IgBLAST v1.9. Reads with weak V/J assignments (E-value above 1e-6), missing CDR3, stop codons, out-of-frame junctions, or ambiguous translated residues were removed. V3J clonotypes were defined as sequences sharing an identical inferred V gene, J gene, and CDR3 amino acid sequence. Percentage overlap between repertoires was calculated by dividing the number of shared unique clonotypes by the size of the smaller repertoire. Richness of each repertoire was evaluated using RTK rarefaction, the Chao1 estimator, and Recon v2.1 estimates of unobserved clonotypes. Generation probabilities were computed with OLGA for all TCRbeta clonotypes obtained by the gDNA method from four donors. TCRdb's version of the immuneACCESS table is confined to in-frame rearrangements and falls short of the full clone set. An unresolved V gene accounts for under half of the shortfall where checked; the remainder is of unknown origin. V and J calls and clone size are as listed in that table; D and trimming were resolved from the DNA. The sample contains 2.3 million or so clones, more than 80% of them found a single time. Of the sample, around 0.4% is held by the ten largest clones.

Paper-wide results and their limitations: Higher generation probabilities were observed for clonotypes shared by all four sorted-subset donors than for non-shared clonotypes. The genetic and exposure-history diversity represented was limited by the small number of donors. Even with the large sequencing depth, rarefaction of the sorted-subset datasets indicated that sequencing was incomplete. Sampling was restricted to blood, and TCR repertoires in tissue are likely to differ from TCR repertoires in blood. When several donors were compared, the shared fraction of clonotypes was around 5% for naive CD4, approximately 3.3% for naive CD8, 2.3% for memory CD4, and about 0.36% for memory CD8. Pairwise subsampling led to the expectation that sequencing depth would affect the degree of clonotype sharing among donors. Naive subsets generally had larger estimated clonotype richness than memory subsets.

The donors were healthy, HIV-negative adults who had no recently reported acute infections or vaccinations. Every donor was a Caucasian adult residing in Nashville, Tennessee, USA. CD4+ T cells were enriched by magnetic negative selection, after which naive cells were positively selected on CD45RA and the negative fraction was taken as the memory subset. Blood was collected by leukapheresis, and PBMCs were isolated by Ficoll-Histopaque density gradient centrifugation and then cryopreserved in liquid nitrogen vapor phase. Analytical flow cytometry was used to check the purity and quantity of each magnetically sorted T cell population. Genomic DNA was isolated from each sorted fraction and quantified by UV absorbance on a Nanodrop 2000c. V gives up 7 bases and J gives up 0 bases, and the segment between their germline ends measures 16 bases. The germline V gene gives CDR1 as MDHEN and CDR2 as SYDVKM. The CDR3 spans 16 residues, from the cysteine through the phenylalanine. The entry retains the CDR3 DNA only, 48 bases that are in frame from base 1.

As to this clone: No antigen is known for it. Qualities for individual bases were not recorded, and no much larger clone is one base off.

Sequenced input: naive CD4+ T cells from PBMCs. This specimen's cell subset or site label, interpreted: CD45RA+ positively selected. In this chain, TRBV28 is recombined with TRBJ2-1; the D segment could be TRBD1, given 7 matching bases. This clonotype originated in a man between 18 and 35 years old in good health. Some clones in this sample may be carry-over from other donors' samples. The CDR3 reads as follows: CASIFGGDSSYNEQFF. The DNA sequence reads TGTGCCAGCATCTTTGGAGGGGACAGCTCCTACAATGAGCAGTTCTTC. Outside the CDR3, residues come from the reference TRBV28 and TRBJ2-1 proteins, so the full variable domain is: DVKVTQSSRYLVKRTGEKVFLECVQDMDHENMFWYRQDPGLGLRLIYFSYDVKMKEKGDIPEGYSVSREKKERFSLILESASTNQTSMYLCASIFGGDSSYNEQFFGPGTRLTVL.